This T cell receptor beta chain was observed in a study of T cells after yellow fever vaccination. TCR cDNA was made by 5'RACE template switching, adding a universal primer site and UMIs. A single record per CDR3 protein comes from TCRdb applying MiXCR to the 5' RACE reads. The table has over 300,000 distinct CDR3 sequences, around 7.3% seen once; the top ten hold 15% to 20%. This CDR3 has 10 residues. The V end lost 5 bases, the J end lost 12 bases, and 5 bases lay between the germline ends. The germline V gene has CDR1 SEHNR and CDR2 FQNEAQ (reference sequence). The sequenced sample was PBMCs, obtained 35 to 50 days after the first yellow fever vaccination. J is TRBJ1-6 and V is TRBV7-9; D unresolved. The TCR sequence derives from a young man who received the YFV17D yellow fever vaccine. The CDR3 DNA reads TGTGCCAGCAGCCGAGGACCCCTCCACTTT. Translation: CASSRGPLHF.